By frequency, the clone carrying this T cell receptor beta chain registers medium-sized. Its antigen remains unidentified. The TRB libraries of cDNA were built by UMI-labeled 5' RACE. TCRdb re-called the 5' RACE reads, yielding one record per CDR3 amino acid sequence without DNA. Reported are about 9,600 distinct CDR3 sequences; the ten largest clones contain roughly 1%. Germline CDR1 and CDR2: SGHVS and FNYEAQ. This CDR3 spans 15 amino acids. Subsets of CD8+ T cells were each sorted in triplicate at approximately 270,000 cells apiece. CD45RO-CCR7+CD27+CD95- characterized naive CD8+ T cells. This sample is part of a study of CXCR3-negative and CXCR3-positive naive CD8 T cells. Looking at the study overall: Overall TRB read output was about 135 million, and each library contained about 1.5 +/- 0.3 million reads.

Points from the study as a whole: Naive CXCR3-negative and CXCR3-positive cells had similar TRBV-TRBJ usage; memory differed.

The chain combines TRBV7-6 with TRBJ2-2; TCRdb gives TRBD1 as the D gene, but with no DNA this cannot be confirmed. The TCR sequence derives from a human donor in good health. Some clones in this sample may be carry-over from other donors' samples. Sequenced material: naive CXCR3- CD8+ T cells from blood. Subset: CD45RO-CCR7+CD27+CD95- naive CD8+ T cells lacking CXCR3 (TNR3-). This CDR3 is CASGLQGANTGELFF.